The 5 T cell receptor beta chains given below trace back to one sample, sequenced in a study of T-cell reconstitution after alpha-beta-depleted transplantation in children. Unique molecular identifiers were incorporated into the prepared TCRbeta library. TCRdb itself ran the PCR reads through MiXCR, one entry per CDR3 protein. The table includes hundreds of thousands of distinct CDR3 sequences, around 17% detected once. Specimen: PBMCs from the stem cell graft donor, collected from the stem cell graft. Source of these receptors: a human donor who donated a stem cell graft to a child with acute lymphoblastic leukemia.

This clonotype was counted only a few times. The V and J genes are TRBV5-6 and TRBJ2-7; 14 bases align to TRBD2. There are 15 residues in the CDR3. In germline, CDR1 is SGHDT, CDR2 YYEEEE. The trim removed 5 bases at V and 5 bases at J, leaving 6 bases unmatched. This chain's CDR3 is CASRHRTSGRHEQYF. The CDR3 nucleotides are TGTGCCAGCAGACATAGGACTAGCGGGAGGCACGAGCAGTACTTC.

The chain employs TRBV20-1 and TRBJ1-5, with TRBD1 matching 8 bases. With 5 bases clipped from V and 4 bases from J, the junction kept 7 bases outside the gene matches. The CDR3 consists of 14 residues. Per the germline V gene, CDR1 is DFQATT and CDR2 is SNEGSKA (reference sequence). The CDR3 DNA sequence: TGCAGTGCTCAGACAGGGGATGGAAATCAGCCCCAGCATTTT. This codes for CSAQTGDGNQPQHF.

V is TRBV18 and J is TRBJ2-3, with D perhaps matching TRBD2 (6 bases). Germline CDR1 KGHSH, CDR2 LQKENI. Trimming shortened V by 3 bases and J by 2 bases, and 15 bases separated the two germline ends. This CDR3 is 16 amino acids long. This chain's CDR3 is CASSPFRDSYTDTQYF. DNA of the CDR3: TGTGCCAGCTCACCGTTTAGGGACTCATACACAGATACGCAGTATTTT.

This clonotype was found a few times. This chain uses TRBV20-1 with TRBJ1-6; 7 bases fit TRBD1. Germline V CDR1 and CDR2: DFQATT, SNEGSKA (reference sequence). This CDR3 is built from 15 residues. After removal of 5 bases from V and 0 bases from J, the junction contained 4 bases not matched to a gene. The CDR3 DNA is TGCAGTGCTGGGGGACAGAACTCCTATAATTCACCCCTCCACTTT. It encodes CSAGGQNSYNSPLHF.

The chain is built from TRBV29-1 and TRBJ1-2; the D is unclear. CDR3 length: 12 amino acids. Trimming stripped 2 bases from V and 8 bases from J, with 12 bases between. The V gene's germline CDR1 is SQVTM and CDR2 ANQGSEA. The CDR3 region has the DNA TGCAGCGTTGAAACACCGGCCAAGGGCTACACCTTC. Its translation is CSVETPAKGYTF.